Reported below is one T cell receptor (beta chain). Its antigen is as yet unknown. There are 16 residues in the CDR3. The V segment lost 3 bases and the J segment 1 base; nucleotides outside the gene matches: 10. Germline values: CDR1 SGDLS, CDR2 YYNGEE. This sample stems from a study of cytomegalovirus exposure and HLA in healthy donors. Study-wide results and limits: In a later analysis, TCR beta V- and J-gene trimming was associated with a missense DCLRE1C variant.

The PCR made use of 60 Vbeta and 13 Jbeta primers. The data were produced by immunoSEQ multiplex PCR, yet TCRdb's version contains in-frame clones alone and is incomplete. The repertoire has 150,000 to 200,000 clones, about 90% of them found once; the top ten carry around 0.21%. The material sequenced was PBMCs. The receptor was derived from a girl in the first two years of life in good health and CMV-seronegative. V and J are TRBV9 and TRBJ2-7; TRBD1 matches 7 bases. CDR3 sequence: CASSADPGQLSYEQYF. The CDR3 bases are TGTGCCAGCAGCGCGGACCCGGGACAGCTTTCCTACGAGCAGTACTTC.